This T cell receptor (beta chain) was sequenced in a study of blood T cell repertoires in COVID-19 (dated by TCRdb to about 2020). Some background on the complete study: Samples covering the acute and convalescent phases of COVID-19 were provided by collaborators in the United States, Italy and Spain. The material from the prospective study consisted of cDNA or gDNA derived from T cells, B-cell-depleted T cells, or PBMCs. The dataset comprised deeply sampled blood TCRbeta repertoires from subjects exposed to, actively infected with, or recovered from COVID-19. A freely available public database, intended as a resource for researchers studying the immune response to SARS-CoV-2, is where the repertoires were released. The samples were drawn from two sources: the first 160 participants of the ongoing ImmuneRACE study, and 1,254 subjects contributed by 6 global collaborators. The sample metadata nearly always contained a de-identified subject ID, COVID-19 status, age in years and sex. HLA class I and class II types, where available, came from metadata supplied by the sample provider rather than from assay-based typing. What the research found in general, with its limitations: The amount of clinical and demographic metadata varied by source and participant and was provided uncurated.

As for this clone: Its antigen remains undetermined. It has no much larger one-base neighbor in the sample; base qualities were not kept.

TCRbeta CDR3 regions were amplified from genomic DNA using the immunoSEQ Assay, a bias-controlled multiplex PCR. The authors' analysis ran thus. The number of nucleated cells in each sample was estimated from the amplification of reference gene primers within the assay. Sequence reads were collapsed and filtered to measure the absolute abundance of every unique TCRbeta CDR3 rearrangement. For each sample, productive Simpson clonality was calculated as the square root of Simpson's diversity index over productive rearrangements. TCRdb carries this immuneACCESS record with in-frame sequences only. Its versions omit some clonotypes, under half of them owing to an unresolved V gene in the studies checked, with the rest unexplained. V and J calls and clone size are given by that table; D and trimming were obtained from the DNA. The sample table shows about 110,000 clones, and about 85% are seen once. The ten largest clones represent about 4% of the sample.

Collaborating institutions collected whole blood in K2EDTA tubes following their own protocols. For TCRbeta analysis, collaborators shipped samples as frozen whole blood, isolated PBMCs, or DNA extracted from either of those sample types. Based on the germline V gene, the CDR1 and CDR2 sequences are SGHTS and YDEGEE. The CDR3 sequence holds 15 residues, the cysteine and phenylalanine included. The retained sequence is limited to the CDR3, 45 bases, with the frame set at the first base. V is clipped by 6 bases and J by 13 bases, and the sequence between their germline boundaries is 23 bases long. The clonotype comes from a woman aged 70 to 79 with acute or convalescent COVID-19. The sequence links TRBV5-8 to TRBJ1-6, with TRBD1 perhaps the D gene, on 5 matching bases. The sequencing input was peripheral blood. The CDR3 sequence is CASTILAGDLDPLHF. The DNA reads TGTGCCAGCACCATCCTGGCGGGGGATCTAGACCCCCTCCACTTT.